The 25 T cell receptor beta chains given below trace back to one sample, sequenced in a study of identical twins. TCRdb re-analysed the 5' RACE reads in MiXCR, keeping a single row per CDR3 protein. The sample has approximately 890,000 distinct CDR3 sequences, 10% to 15% seen once. Another study also made use of these data, one on yellow fever vaccine responses in identical twins.

The specimen was PBMCs. Source of these receptors: a young woman in good health.

This clonotype was observed at least ten times. CDR3 protein: CASSQAGEQFF. CDR3 nucleotides: TGTGCCAGCAGCCAAGCCGGTGAGCAGTTCTTC. This sequence joins TRBV3-1 and TRBJ2-1; D gene uncertain. The V end lost 1 base, the J end lost 9 bases, and 4 bases lay between the germline ends. Germline CDR1 LGHDT, CDR2 YNNKEL (reference sequence). The CDR3 has 11 residues.

This clonotype has ten or more counts. The chain recombines TRBV5-1 with TRBJ2-4; 10 nucleotides agree with TRBD1. Trimming took 4 bases from V and 8 from J; bases not matched to a gene: 9. This CDR3 has 15 residues. CDR1 SGHRS and CDR2 YFSETQ come from the germline V gene. The CDR3, as DNA: TGCGCCAGCAGCCTGAGGACAGGGGGGGAGGACATTCAGTACTTC. Its translation is CASSLRTGGEDIQYF.

The chain carries TRBV12-3 or TRBV12-4 and TRBJ2-2; D gene unclear. The V and J ends lost 5 bases and 5 bases respectively, with 6 bases between them. The CDR3 runs to 12 residues. For the CDR3, the DNA is TGTGCCAGCAGTATTATGACCGGGGAGCTGTTTTTT. This gives the protein CASSIMTGELFF.

This clonotype was picked up a small number of times. For the CDR3, the DNA is TGTGCCAGCGGTCTTACAGGTGGTCATCAGCCCCAGCATTTT. It translates to CASGLTGGHQPQHF. The J gene is TRBJ1-5, the V gene TRBV19; tentative D call: TRBD1 (5 bases). CDR1 and CDR2 from the germline V gene are LNHDA and SQIVND (reference sequence). V was shortened by 9 bases and J by 5 bases, with 17 bases between the two germline ends. The CDR3 has 14 amino acids. The whole variable domain, remainder taken from reference TRBV19 and TRBJ1-5, is DGGITQSPKYLFRKEGQNVTLSCEQNLNHDAMYWYRQDPGQGLRLIYYSQIVNDFQKGDIAEGYSVSREKKESFPLTVTSAQKNPTAFYLCASGLTGGHQPQHFGDGTRLSIL.

This clonotype was found a few times. The chain is built from TRBV20-1 and TRBJ2-7, with 9 bases lining up with TRBD1. The germline V gene has CDR1 DFQATT and CDR2 SNEGSKA (reference sequence). The CDR3 has 14 amino acids. V was clipped by 6 bases and J by 5 bases; unmatched bases: 11. CDR3 protein: CSANSGTGLDEQYF. The CDR3, as DNA: TGCAGTGCAAACTCCGGGACAGGGCTCGACGAGCAGTACTTC.

This clonotype showed up just a few times. This chain links TRBV5-1 with TRBJ1-1, with 8 nucleotides matching TRBD1. The CDR3 length is 15 residues. CDR1 and CDR2 (germline): SGHRS, YFSETQ. After removal of 4 bases from V and 1 base from J, the junction contained 6 bases not matched to a gene. CDR3 amino acids: CASSPITGGNTEAFF. CDR3 coding DNA: TGCGCCAGCAGCCCAATCACAGGGGGGAACACTGAAGCTTTCTTT.

In this sample, this clonotype turned up once. The chain has TRBV5-1 and TRBJ2-7, with a possible D match to TRBD2 (6 bases). Trimming stripped 2 bases from V and 4 bases from J, with 13 bases between. This CDR3 is built from 14 residues. The germline CDR1 and CDR2 sequences are SGHRS and YFSETQ. The CDR3 sequence: CASSFGGAAYEQYF. In DNA, the CDR3 is TGCGCCAGCAGCTTTGGCGGGGCGGCGTACGAGCAGTACTTC.

The V call is TRBV28, the J call TRBJ2-7, with 14 bases identical to TRBD2. The germline V gene encodes CDR1 MDHEN and CDR2 SYDVKM. V was pared by 10 bases and J by 5 bases, with 7 bases of the junction left unmatched. CDR3 length: 14 residues. This CDR3 is CATKTSGRANEQYF. In DNA, the CDR3 is TGTGCCACGAAGACTAGCGGGAGGGCAAACGAGCAGTACTTC. The complete variable domain, with remaining parts taken from reference TRBV28 and TRBJ2-7, reads DVKVTQSSRYLVKRTGEKVFLECVQDMDHENMFWYRQDPGLGLRLIYFSYDVKMKEKGDIPEGYSVSREKKERFSLILESASTNQTSMYLCATKTSGRANEQYFGPGTRLTVT.

The chain is built from TRBV11-2 and TRBJ2-5; maybe TRBD2 (5 bases). The V end lost 5 bases, the J end lost 4 bases, and 14 bases lay between the germline ends. Germline loops: CDR1 SGHAT, CDR2 FQNNGV. CDR3 size: 14 residues. The CDR3 protein is CASSPITRRETQYF. CDR3 bases: TGTGCCAGCAGCCCCATTACTAGACGAGAGACCCAGTACTTC.

This clonotype has only a few counts. This chain joins TRBV5-1 and TRBJ1-2; TRBD1 agrees at 10 bases. The CDR3 has 17 amino acids. Germline CDR1 SGHRS, CDR2 YFSETQ. With V trimmed by 0 bases and J by 7 bases, 12 bases remained unmatched. This CDR3 is CASSLVLPGQGSLGYTF. CDR3 bases: TGCGCCAGCAGCTTGGTGCTTCCGGGACAGGGGTCGCTTGGCTACACCTTC.

This chain links TRBV7-9 with TRBJ2-5, with TRBD1 identical over 11 bases. V was clipped by 5 bases and J by 4 bases; unmatched bases: 9. Germline V gives CDR1 SEHNR, CDR2 FQNEAQ (reference sequence). There are 16 residues in the CDR3. The CDR3: CASSVRTGGLGETQYF. The CDR3 DNA reads as TGTGCCAGCAGCGTCAGGACAGGGGGCTTGGGAGAGACCCAGTACTTC.

This clonotype was counted only a few times. The chain has TRBV11-2 and TRBJ2-7; 9 nucleotides line up with TRBD1. Germline loops: CDR1 SGHAT, CDR2 FQNNGV. V dropped 4 bases and J dropped 0; count of bases not matched to a gene: 10. The CDR3 has 17 residues. The CDR3 reads CASSSKWGQGSSYEQYV. CDR3 coding DNA: TGTGCCAGCAGCTCGAAATGGGGACAGGGAAGCTCCTACGAGCAGTACGTC.

A few counts support this clonotype. The chain employs TRBV7-8 and TRBJ1-5; 8 bases align to TRBD1. V lost 1 base, J lost 7 bases, and 9 bases stayed unmatched. The CDR3 totals 16 residues. Germline CDR1 and CDR2: SGHVS and FQNEAQ. CDR3 protein: CASSLEGQALGQPQHF. CDR3 nucleotides: TGTGCCAGCAGCTTAGAGGGACAGGCCCTGGGCCAGCCCCAGCATTTT.

The chain is built from TRBV6-5 and TRBJ1-1; tentative D call: TRBD1 (5 bases). Per the germline V gene, CDR1 is MNHEY and CDR2 is SVGAGI. This CDR3 region has 15 residues. The ends were cut back, 2 bases at V and 4 bases at J, with 14 bases in the middle. CDR3 protein: CASSYNPQGGTEAFF. The CDR3 DNA is TGTGCCAGCAGTTACAATCCCCAGGGTGGCACTGAAGCTTTCTTT.

In this sample, this clonotype turned up a few times. The chain links TRBV10-3 to TRBJ2-7; D not resolved. Trimming pared 10 bases from V and 0 bases from J, leaving 10 bases between. CDR1 and CDR2 (germline): ENHRY, SYGVKD. The CDR3 is 12 residues long. Here the CDR3 reads CATGPNSYEQYV. The CDR3 DNA follows: TGTGCCACGGGTCCGAACTCCTACGAGCAGTACGTC.

This clonotype was detected a few times. V is TRBV7-2 and J is TRBJ2-3, with TRBD2 identical over 12 bases. With V trimmed by 5 bases and J by 5 bases, 11 bases remained unmatched. The length of the CDR3 is 17 residues. From germline, CDR1 is SGHTA and CDR2 FQGNSA. DNA for the CDR3: TGTGCCAGCAGCCTGGGACTAGCGGGTGGGGGCGGAGATACGCAGTATTTT. Translation gives CASSLGLAGGGGDTQYF. The full variable domain, in which reference TRBV7-2 and TRBJ2-3 provide the parts outside the CDR3, is GAGVSQSPSNKVTEKGKDVELRCDPISGHTALYWYRQSLGQGLEFLIYFQGNSAPDKSGLPSDRFSAERTGGSVSTLTIQRTQQEDSAVYLCASSLGLAGGGGDTQYFGPGTRLTVL.

This clonotype was found many times. J is TRBJ2-1 and V is TRBV7-3, with D perhaps matching TRBD2 (5 bases). V was trimmed by 3 bases and J by 8 bases, leaving 11 bases between them. Looked up from germline, CDR1 is SGHTA and CDR2 is FQGTGA. This CDR3 comprises 13 residues. CDR3 region: CASSLGLGDEQFF. For the CDR3, the DNA is TGTGCCAGCAGCTTGGGTCTCGGGGATGAGCAGTTCTTC.

V and J are TRBV15 and TRBJ2-1; 9 bases are shared with TRBD1. The CDR3 extends over 15 amino acids. V shed 4 bases, J shed 2 bases, and the junction held 3 bases outside the gene matches. CDR1 and CDR2 from the germline V gene are LNHNV and YYDKDF (reference sequence). As DNA, the CDR3 is TGTGCCACCAGCATTAGACAGGGGGCCTACAATGAGCAGTTCTTC. Translated, it gives CATSIRQGAYNEQFF. The whole variable domain, remainder taken from reference TRBV15 and TRBJ2-1, is DAMVIQNPRYQVTQFGKPVTLSCSQTLNHNVMYWYQQKSSQAPKLLFHYYDKDFNNEADTPDNFQSRRPNTSFCFLDIRSPGLGDTAMYLCATSIRQGAYNEQFFGPGTRLTVL.

This clonotype was detected a few times. This rearrangement joins TRBV7-6 to TRBJ2-1; 10 nucleotides match TRBD2. V shed 5 bases and J 9 bases; nucleotides not matched to a gene: 7. The CDR3 covers 14 residues. Germline V lookup: CDR1 SGHVS, CDR2 FNYEAQ. CDR3 coding DNA: TGTGCCAGCAGCAAGACCACTAGCGGGGTTGAGCAGTTCTTC. Its translation is CASSKTTSGVEQFF.

The chain recombines TRBV24-1 with TRBJ2-7; D gene unclear. The CDR3 spans 13 residues. Germline loops: CDR1 KGHDR, CDR2 SFDVKD. Trimming removed 5 bases at V and 4 bases at J, with 11 bases between. The CDR3 DNA follows: TGTGCCACCAGTGGGGGTCCCTTATACGAGCAGTACTTC. Its translation: CATSGGPLYEQYF.

This clonotype was seen only a few times. This sequence joins TRBV3-1 and TRBJ2-3; 7 nucleotides match TRBD2. V was pared by 6 bases and J by 2 bases, with 14 bases of the junction left unmatched. The CDR3 has 17 amino acids. From germline, CDR1 is LGHDT and CDR2 YNNKEL (reference sequence). The CDR3 loop reads CASSSGGGHELTDTQYF. The DNA of the CDR3 is TGTGCCAGCAGTTCGGGGGGTGGGCACGAACTCACAGATACGCAGTATTTT.

This sequence joins TRBV10-3 and TRBJ1-1; D perhaps matches TRBD1 (6 bases). CDR3 length equals 14 residues. V was trimmed by 6 bases and J by 5 bases, leaving 16 bases between them. The germline V gene encodes CDR1 ENHRY and CDR2 SYGVKD. The CDR3 region has the DNA TGTGCCATCAGAACACAGGGCGATTGGACTGAAGCTTTCTTT. Protein sequence: CAIRTQGDWTEAFF.

V gene TRBV7-2 combines with J gene TRBJ2-4, with 11 positions matching TRBD2. V lost 5 bases and J lost 0; bases outside the gene matches: 6. CDR3 length equals 17 residues. Germline assignment: CDR1 SGHTA and CDR2 FQGNSA. The chain's CDR3 is CASSRIAGGLAKNIQYF. The CDR3 nucleotides are TGTGCCAGCAGCCGGATAGCGGGAGGGCTAGCCAAAAACATTCAGTACTTC.

The chain uses TRBV21-1 and TRBJ2-1; no DNA check was done on the table's D call, TRBD1. TRBV21-1 counts as a pseudogene. This CDR3 has 17 amino acids. Written as DNA, the CDR3 is TGTGCCAGCAGCACGTCTGACAGAACCTCTTACCACAATGAGCAGTTCTTC. Translation gives CASSTSDRTSYHNEQFF.

The chain is built from TRBV4-2 and TRBJ2-3; TRBD1 aligns across 11 bases. The CDR3 covers 17 residues. V lost 0 bases and J lost 7; bases outside the gene matches: 9. Germline CDR1 and CDR2: LGHNA and YNFKEQ. CDR3 protein: CASSQDRSGTGGYTQYF. CDR3 DNA: TGTGCCAGCAGCCAAGATCGGTCCGGGACAGGGGGATATACGCAGTATTTT.